This entry lists 30 T cell receptor beta chains sequenced from one sample in a study of cytomegalovirus exposure and HLA in healthy donors. The primer mix had 60 Vbeta and 13 Jbeta primers. Sequencing was performed with immunoSEQ multiplex PCR; in TCRdb, only in-frame clones are kept and a portion is missing. Of about 140,000 clones in the sample, 88% are singletons; the top ten hold around 0.51%. Sample: PBMCs. The receptors come from a middle-aged woman in good health and CMV-seronegative.

Note on this clone: The junction departs from the called germline gene at one end, perhaps through a read error. The chain has TRBV11-2 and TRBJ2-7, with 14 positions matching TRBD2. CDR3 length equals 14 residues. Germline CDR1 SGHAT, CDR2 FQNNGV. The CDR3 here is CAGSWGLAGVEQYF. DNA of the CDR3: TGTGCCGGCAGCTGGGGACTAGCGGGAGTCGAGCAGTACTTC.

The V and J genes are TRBV16 and TRBJ1-5; TRBD1 is a possible D gene (5 bases). CDR3 size: 16 residues. V was clipped by 0 bases and J by 4 bases, with 13 bases between them. Germline V gene sequence: CDR1 KGHSY, CDR2 FQNENV. In nucleotides, the CDR3 is TGTGCCAGCAGCCAATCCTTGAGGACACGAAATCAGCCCCAGCATTTT. Translated, it gives CASSQSLRTRNQPQHF.

This chain uses TRBV9 with TRBJ2-7; 10 nucleotides align to TRBD2. Trimming removed 4 bases from V and 4 bases from J; junction bases left unmatched: 5. The CDR3 totals 14 residues. Germline CDR1 is SGDLS and CDR2 is YYNGEE. The CDR3 DNA follows: TGTGCCAGCAGCAAAGGACTAGCGGATTACGAGCAGTACTTC. It is translated as CASSKGLADYEQYF.

V and J are TRBV6-6 and TRBJ1-2, with 11 bases that match TRBD1. J was trimmed by 1 base and V by 6 bases; bases with no gene match: 7. The CDR3 spans 16 residues. The V gene's germline CDR1 is MNHNY and CDR2 SVGAGI (reference sequence). The CDR3 DNA sequence: TGTGCCAGCAGCCCCCTCGGGACAGGGGGTAACTATGGCTACACCTTC. Translating it yields CASSPLGTGGNYGYTF.

J is TRBJ1-4 and V is TRBV28; D is ambiguous. Germline lookup yields CDR1 MDHEN and CDR2 SYDVKM. Between the trimmed V and J ends, which lost 10 bases and 2 bases, there was a span of 8 bases. This CDR3 contains 12 residues. CDR3 sequence reads: CATWQTNEKLFF. CDR3 nucleotides: TGTGCCACTTGGCAGACTAATGAAAAACTGTTTTTT.

The chain has TRBV7-9 and TRBJ2-6; 8 bases line up with TRBD1. V dropped 5 bases and J dropped 3; count of bases not matched to a gene: 3. This CDR3 is 15 amino acids long. The V gene's germline CDR1 is SEHNR and CDR2 FQNEAQ (reference sequence). Here the CDR3 DNA reads TGTGCCAGCAGCCAAGACAGGGGTGGGGCCAACGTCCTGACTTTC. Protein: CASSQDRGGANVLTF.

This clone appeared a single time. The chain combines TRBV5-1 with TRBJ2-3; 8 bases map to TRBD1. The ends lost 4 bases at V and 2 bases at J; junction bases unmatched: 6. Germline values: CDR1 SGHRS, CDR2 YFSETQ. CDR3 length equals 15 residues. CDR3 protein: CASSADRVATDTQYF. In DNA, the CDR3 is TGCGCCAGCAGCGCGGACAGGGTGGCCACAGATACGCAGTATTTT. The variable domain in full, completed from reference TRBV5-1 and TRBJ2-3, reads KAGVTQTPRYLIKTRGQQVTLSCSPISGHRSVSWYQQTPGQGLQFLFEYFSETQRNKGNFPGRFSGRQFSNSRSEMNVSTLELGDSALYLCASSADRVATDTQYFGPGTRLTVL.

J is TRBJ1-4 and V is TRBV6-6, with TRBD1 as a possible D gene (5 bases). The V end lost 6 bases, the J end lost 7 bases, and 18 bases lay between the germline ends. Germline assignment: CDR1 MNHNY and CDR2 SVGAGI (reference sequence). The CDR3 loop spans 15 amino acids. The CDR3 sequence is CASSLTRAGGEKLFF. The CDR3 nucleotides read TGTGCCAGCAGCCTAACCAGGGCGGGGGGTGAAAAACTGTTTTTT.

The chain carries TRBV7-9 and TRBJ2-1; D may be TRBD1 (6 bases). Germline V lookup: CDR1 SEHNR, CDR2 FQNEAQ (reference sequence). With 4 bases removed from V and 2 bases from J, the gap between germline ends came to 12 bases. The CDR3 loop spans 15 amino acids. The chain's CDR3 is CASSSFQGTYNEQFF. DNA for the CDR3: TGTGCCAGCAGCTCGTTTCAGGGGACCTACAATGAGCAGTTCTTC. The variable domain in full, completed from reference TRBV7-9 and TRBJ2-1, reads DTGVSQNPRHKITKRGQNVTFRCDPISEHNRLYWYRQTLGQGPEFLTYFQNEAQLEKSRLLSDRFSAERPKGSFSTLEIQRTEQGDSAMYLCASSSFQGTYNEQFFGPGTRLTVL.

The chain recombines TRBV2 with TRBJ2-5; D uncertain. CDR3 size: 13 residues. The V end was cut by 4 bases, the J end by 0 bases, with 6 bases between. Germline loops: CDR1 SNHLY, CDR2 FYNNEI. The CDR3: CASSASHQETQYF. DNA for the CDR3: TGTGCCAGCAGTGCGAGCCACCAAGAGACCCAGTACTTC.

The chain carries TRBV19 and TRBJ2-1; 12 nucleotides align to TRBD2. The germline gives CDR1 LNHDA, CDR2 SQIVND (reference sequence). Trimming cost V 6 bases and J 7 bases; bases outside gene matches: 1. There are 13 residues in the CDR3. The CDR3 loop reads CASRLAGGNEQFF. CDR3 in DNA: TGTGCCAGTAGGCTAGCGGGGGGGAATGAGCAGTTCTTC.

The chain uses TRBV6-5 and TRBJ1-1, with D possibly matching TRBD1 (5 bases). The CDR3 sequence is 15 residues long. V shed 4 bases and J shed 4 bases, with 16 bases lying between them. Germline CDR1 MNHEY, CDR2 SVGAGI. CDR3 sequence reads: CASSSGWVGGTEAFF. The CDR3 nucleotides read TGTGCCAGCAGTTCAGGTTGGGTGGGGGGCACTGAAGCTTTCTTT.

Note on this clone: One end of the junction fails to match germline, which may point to a read error. The chain combines TRBV7-9 with TRBJ2-7, with a tentative D call TRBD2 (6 bases). There are 13 residues in the CDR3. Per germline, CDR1 SEHNR and CDR2 FQNEAQ (reference sequence). The CDR3 loop reads CSSSYTGLFEQYF. The CDR3 nucleotides read TGTTCCAGCAGTTACACGGGACTTTTCGAGCAGTACTTC.

The chain has TRBV28 and TRBJ2-1; 9 bases align to TRBD1. Germline assignment: CDR1 MDHEN and CDR2 SYDVKM. CDR3 length: 18 residues. J gave up 3 bases and V 4 bases, and 13 bases lay outside the gene matches. The CDR3 nucleotides are TGTGCCAGCAGTTCATACCTCCCTCGGGACAGGGTCTACAATGAGCAGTTCTTC. This sequence encodes CASSSYLPRDRVYNEQFF.

The chain employs TRBV4-1 and TRBJ2-5; tentative D call: TRBD1 (6 bases). This CDR3 contains 15 residues. Germline CDR1 is MGHRA and CDR2 is YSYEKL. Trimming stripped 1 base from V and 5 bases from J, with 14 bases between. CDR3 nucleotide sequence: TGCGCCAGCAGCCAAGTGGGTTGGGGGCGGGAGACCCAGTACTTC. Its protein is CASSQVGWGRETQYF.

The chain uses TRBV25-1 and TRBJ2-3; 7 nucleotides align to TRBD1. Germline loops: CDR1 MGHDK, CDR2 SYGVNS. The trim removed 5 bases at V and 2 bases at J, leaving 7 bases unmatched. The CDR3 is 15 amino acids. The CDR3 is CASSRLGQFTDTQYF. The CDR3 DNA sequence: TGTGCCAGCAGTCGTTTGGGACAGTTCACAGATACGCAGTATTTT.

V and J are TRBV7-6 and TRBJ2-3, with 8 nucleotides matching TRBD2. This CDR3 has 16 amino acids. Germline V gives CDR1 SGHVS, CDR2 FNYEAQ. The V gene end was trimmed by 6 bases and the J gene end by 0 bases; junction bases not matched to a gene: 8. CDR3 in DNA: TGTGCCAGCAGAAGGAATAGCGGGACAAGCACAGATACGCAGTATTTT. It is translated as CASRRNSGTSTDTQYF. The full variable domain, rest sourced from reference TRBV7-6 and TRBJ2-3, is GAGVSQSPRYKVTKRGQDVALRCDPISGHVSLYWYRQALGQGPEFLTYFNYEAQQDKSGLPNDRFSAERPEGSISTLTIQRTEQRDSAMYRCASRRNSGTSTDTQYFGPGTRLTVL.

V gene TRBV7-7 combines with J gene TRBJ2-5; D may be TRBD1 (6 bases). Germline assignment: CDR1 SSHAT and CDR2 FNYEAQ (reference sequence). The V and J ends lost 5 bases and 5 bases respectively, with 18 bases between them. There are 15 residues in the CDR3. The CDR3 loop is CASSPTGYNWETQYF. In DNA, the CDR3 is TGTGCCAGCAGCCCTACAGGGTACAATTGGGAGACCCAGTACTTC.

The CDR3 coding sequence is TGTGCCAGCAGTCAATTTCAGGGCCACTTGGACGAAGCTTTCTTT. Protein product: CASSQFQGHLDEAFF. This chain joins TRBV21-1 and TRBJ1-1; TRBD1, as called in the table, went unchecked against the DNA. TRBV21-1 is an annotated pseudogene. The CDR3 has 15 amino acids.

This clone was found a few times. The V and J genes are TRBV7-3 and TRBJ1-4, with a tentative D call TRBD1 (5 bases). Per the germline V gene, CDR1 is SGHTA and CDR2 is FQGTGA. There are 14 residues in the CDR3. V gave up 6 bases and J gave up 7 bases, with 15 bases separating them. The CDR3 sequence is CASSLFQGPEKLFF. The CDR3 nucleotides read TGTGCCAGCAGTTTGTTCCAGGGCCCTGAAAAACTGTTTTTT.

This clone was detected a few times. The CDR3, as DNA: TGTGCCAGCAGCTTACAGAACGAAAAACTGTTTTTT. Residues: CASSLQNEKLFF. The chain carries TRBV5-4 and TRBJ1-4; no clear D gene. With 2 bases removed from V and 8 bases from J, the gap between germline ends came to 7 bases. Per the germline V gene, CDR1 is SGHNT and CDR2 is YYREEE (reference sequence). The CDR3 contains 12 residues.

The genes are TRBV7-2 and TRBJ2-7, with 11 bases matching TRBD2. Unmatched junction bases numbered 8, after V lost 7 bases and J lost 6 bases. CDR1 and CDR2 from the germline V gene are SGHTA and FQGNSA. The CDR3 runs 14 residues. CDR3 nucleotides: TGTGCCAGCACCCCTAATAGCGGGAGGGGCGAGCAGTACTTC. Encoded protein: CASTPNSGRGEQYF. The complete variable domain, with remaining parts taken from reference TRBV7-2 and TRBJ2-7, reads GAGVSQSPSNKVTEKGKDVELRCDPISGHTALYWYRQSLGQGLEFLIYFQGNSAPDKSGLPSDRFSAERTGGSVSTLTIQRTQQEDSAVYLCASTPNSGRGEQYFGPGTRLTVT.

The rearrangement uses TRBV4-2 and TRBJ2-5, with D unclear. V was cut by 0 bases and J by 0 bases, with 11 bases left in between. The CDR3 extends over 16 amino acids. Germline loops: CDR1 LGHNA, CDR2 YNFKEQ. CDR3 protein: CASSQDSLMYQETQYF. CDR3 bases: TGTGCCAGCAGCCAAGACTCCCTAATGTACCAAGAGACCCAGTACTTC.

The chain carries TRBV28 and TRBJ1-4; D is undetermined. In germline, CDR1 is MDHEN, CDR2 SYDVKM. Trimming shortened V by 3 bases and J by 2 bases, and 22 bases separated the two germline ends. The length of the CDR3 is 19 residues. The CDR3 nucleotides read TGTGCCAGCAGTTTTATTATAGGAGGGCCCGGATCCACTAATGAAAAACTGTTTTTT. Its translation is CASSFIIGGPGSTNEKLFF.

The CDR3 region has the DNA TGTGCCAGCAGCTTAGGCTCATCAAGGTGGGGACTTCACTACGAGCAGTACTTC. It specifies CASSLGSSRWGLHYEQYF. The chain links TRBV13 to TRBJ2-7, with D maybe TRBD2 (6 bases). Germline CDR1 is PRHDT and CDR2 is FYEKMQ (reference sequence). CDR3 length equals 18 residues. Trimming pared 0 bases from V and 3 bases from J, leaving 21 bases between.

This chain connects TRBV7-2 to TRBJ1-2; possibly TRBD1 for D (5 bases). Germline V gene data show CDR1 as SGHTA and CDR2 as FQGNSA. V lost 6 bases and J 2 bases, leaving 10 bases between the germline ends. The CDR3 runs to 13 residues. The CDR3 here is CASRWGSNYGYTF. The CDR3 DNA is TGTGCCAGCAGATGGGGCTCCAACTATGGCTACACCTTC.

This clone was observed a few times. The chain has TRBV28 and TRBJ1-2, with 8 bases that match TRBD1. Losses at the gene ends were 7 bases for V and 7 bases for J; bases not matched to a gene: 5. This CDR3 is built from 12 residues. Germline assignment: CDR1 MDHEN and CDR2 SYDVKM. CDR3 coding DNA: TGTGCCAGCATATCCAGGGGGCTTGGCTACACCTTC. Translation gives CASISRGLGYTF.

The count of this clone is one. The chain has TRBV7-9 and TRBJ2-5; 10 bases agree with TRBD2. This CDR3 comprises 14 residues. J gave up 4 bases and V 5 bases, and 4 bases lay outside the gene matches. Germline lookup yields CDR1 SEHNR and CDR2 FQNEAQ (reference sequence). The DNA for the CDR3 is TGTGCCAGCAGCCTACTAGCGGGAAGAGAGACCCAGTACTTC. Protein product: CASSLLAGRETQYF. The entire variable domain, with the rest obtained from reference TRBV7-9 and TRBJ2-5, is as follows: DTGVSQNPRHKITKRGQNVTFRCDPISEHNRLYWYRQTLGQGPEFLTYFQNEAQLEKSRLLSDRFSAERPKGSFSTLEIQRTEQGDSAMYLCASSLLAGRETQYFGPGTRLLVL.

The rearrangement uses TRBV29-1 and TRBJ2-7; TRBD1 might be the D (6 bases). Germline V gives CDR1 SQVTM, CDR2 ANQGSEA. The V gene lost 2 bases and the J gene lost 2 bases, with 16 bases spanning the gap. CDR3 length equals 15 residues. This chain's CDR3 is CSVELRGTPTYEQYF. The CDR3 DNA follows: TGCAGCGTTGAATTAAGGGGGACCCCAACCTACGAGCAGTACTTC.

The chain joins TRBV21-1 to TRBJ2-7; the table's D call of TRBD1 was not tested on the DNA. TRBV21-1 is described as a pseudogene. The CDR3 extends over 13 amino acids. This CDR3 is CASSAPGGDEQYF. The DNA of the CDR3 is TGTGCCAGCAGCGCGCCAGGGGGAGACGAGCAGTACTTC.